This paragraph covers one T cell receptor beta chain sequence. Measured with immunoSEQ multiplex PCR; TCRdb has only the in-frame clones, and not every one. The table includes 110,000 or so clones, about two thirds detected once. The record originates from a study of shared clonotypes between healthy human individuals. V gave up 2 bases and J gave up 2 bases, with 22 bases separating them. This CDR3 spans 19 amino acids. Germline V CDR1 and CDR2: LNHDA, SQIVND (reference sequence). The chain joins TRBV19 to TRBJ1-5; D not certain. This clonotype was sampled from a woman aged 25 to 45 in good health. Sequencing was carried out using memory CD8+ T cells sorted from blood. The subset: CD45RO+ cells pooled with CCR7-negative TemRA cells. CDR3 coding DNA: TGTGCCAGTAGTATATTCGACGGAGGACTCCCAGGAGGCAATCAGCCCCAGCATTTT. Translated: CASSIFDGGLPGGNQPQHF.